The clone carrying this T cell receptor beta chain has a single count. Its antigen remains unidentified. The sample originates from a study of OX40 agonist ivuxolimab in advanced cancers. At the level of the study: It was permissible to have had prior anti-PD-1, anti-PD-L1 or anti-CTLA-4 therapy, and less than 45% had some.

Profiled with immunoSEQ multiplex PCR; TCRdb holds only in-frame clones, not every one. The repertoire holds fewer than 100,000 clones, 89% seen once, with under 0.25% in the top ten. Study findings and constraints: The authors did not determine the antigen specificity of the expanded peripheral T cells. Certain nonresponders likewise exhibited a low normalized T-cell clonal expansion. Both blood CD4+ and CD8+ T cells showed clonal growth by week 6 at 0.1 to 3.0 mg/kg.

V was clipped by 4 bases and J by 3 bases, with 7 bases between them. Germline CDR1 reads SNHLY; CDR2 reads FYNNEI. This CDR3 region has 13 residues. The J gene is TRBJ2-1, the V gene TRBV2, with D uncertain. Sequencing was performed on CD4+ or CD8+ T cells sorted from blood, taken in a trial of the OX40 agonist ivuxolimab. The sequence came from an adult with an advanced solid tumor such as melanoma, head and neck, liver or kidney cancer. The CDR3 DNA is TGTGCCAGCAGTGGGGCCCGCTACAATGAGCAGTTCTTC. Amino acids: CASSGARYNEQFF.